This T cell receptor (beta chain) was retrieved from a study of shared clonotypes between healthy human individuals. Loaded into unsorted PBMC replicate PCRs was approximately 270 ng DNA, roughly 31,000 T cell genomes. Profiling relied on immunoSEQ multiplex PCR, and the TCRdb table lists in-frame clones only, not all of them. The sample yields over 95,000 clones, around half seen once. Per germline, CDR1 SGHTA and CDR2 FQGTGA. The junction had 8 bases not matched to a gene; V was cut back by 2 bases and J by 7 bases. This CDR3 contains 14 residues. The table lists this clone with a few counts. The sequenced sample was PBMCs. This chain uses TRBV7-3 with TRBJ2-7; TRBD2 agrees at 7 bases. This clonotype originated in a woman in her forties in good health. Some clones in this sample may be carry-over from other donors' samples. CDR3 sequence reads: CASSLGAGDREQYF. As DNA, the CDR3 is TGTGCCAGCAGCTTAGGGGCGGGAGACCGGGAGCAGTACTTC.